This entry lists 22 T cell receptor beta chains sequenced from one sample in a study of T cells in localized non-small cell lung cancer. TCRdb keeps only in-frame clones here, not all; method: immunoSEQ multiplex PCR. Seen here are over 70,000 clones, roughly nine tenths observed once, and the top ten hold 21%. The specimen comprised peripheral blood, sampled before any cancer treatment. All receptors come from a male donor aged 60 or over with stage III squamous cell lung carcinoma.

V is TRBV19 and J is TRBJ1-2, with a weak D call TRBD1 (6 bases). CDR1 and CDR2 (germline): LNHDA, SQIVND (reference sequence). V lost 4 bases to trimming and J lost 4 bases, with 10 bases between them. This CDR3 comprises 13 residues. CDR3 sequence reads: CASSRGAPYGYTF. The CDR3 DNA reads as TGTGCCAGTAGTAGGGGGGCGCCCTATGGCTACACCTTC.

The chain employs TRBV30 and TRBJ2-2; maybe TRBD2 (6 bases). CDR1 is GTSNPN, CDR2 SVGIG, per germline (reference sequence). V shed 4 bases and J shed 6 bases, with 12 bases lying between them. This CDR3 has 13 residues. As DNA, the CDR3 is TGTGCCTGGAATTTGGGACTCCCCGGGGAGCTGTTTTTT. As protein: CAWNLGLPGELFF.

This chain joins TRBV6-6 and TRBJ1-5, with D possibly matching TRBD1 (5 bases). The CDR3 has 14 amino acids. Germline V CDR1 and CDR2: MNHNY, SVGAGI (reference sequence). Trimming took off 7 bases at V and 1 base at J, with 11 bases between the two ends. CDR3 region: CASTRGGSNQPQHF. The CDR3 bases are TGTGCCAGCACCCGGGGGGGAAGCAATCAGCCCCAGCATTTT.

The CDR3: CASSPGGRGETQYF. CDR3 nucleotides: TGTGCCAGCAGCCCAGGGGGTCGGGGAGAGACCCAGTACTTC. The chain couples TRBV7-8 to TRBJ2-5, with 7 positions matching TRBD1. Losses at the gene ends were 5 bases for V and 4 bases for J; bases not matched to a gene: 7. The germline V gene encodes CDR1 SGHVS and CDR2 FQNEAQ. The CDR3 extends over 14 amino acids.

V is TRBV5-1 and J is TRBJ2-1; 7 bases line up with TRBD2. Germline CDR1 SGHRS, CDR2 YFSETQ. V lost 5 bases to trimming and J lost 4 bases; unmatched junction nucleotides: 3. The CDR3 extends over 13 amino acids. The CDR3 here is CASRWEGYNEQFF. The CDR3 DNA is TGCGCCAGCAGATGGGAGGGGTACAATGAGCAGTTCTTC.

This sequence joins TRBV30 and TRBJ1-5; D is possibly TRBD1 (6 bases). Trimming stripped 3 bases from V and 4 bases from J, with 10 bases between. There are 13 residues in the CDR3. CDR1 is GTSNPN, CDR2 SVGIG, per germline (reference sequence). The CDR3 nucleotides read TGTGCCTGGAGCTTCCAGGGGAATCAGCCCCAGCATTTT. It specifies CAWSFQGNQPQHF.

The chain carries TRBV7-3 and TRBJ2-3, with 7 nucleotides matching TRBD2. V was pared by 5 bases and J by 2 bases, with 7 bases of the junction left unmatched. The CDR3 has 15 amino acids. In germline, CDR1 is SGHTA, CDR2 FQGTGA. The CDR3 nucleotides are TGTGCCAGCAGCCTTACCGGGACTAACACAGATACGCAGTATTTT. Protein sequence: CASSLTGTNTDTQYF.

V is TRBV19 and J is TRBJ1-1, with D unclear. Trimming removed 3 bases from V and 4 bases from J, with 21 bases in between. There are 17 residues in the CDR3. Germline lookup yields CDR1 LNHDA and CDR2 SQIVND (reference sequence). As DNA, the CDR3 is TGTGCCAGTAGTATTATTTTCGGCGACCTATCGAGCACTGAAGCTTTCTTT. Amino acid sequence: CASSIIFGDLSSTEAFF.

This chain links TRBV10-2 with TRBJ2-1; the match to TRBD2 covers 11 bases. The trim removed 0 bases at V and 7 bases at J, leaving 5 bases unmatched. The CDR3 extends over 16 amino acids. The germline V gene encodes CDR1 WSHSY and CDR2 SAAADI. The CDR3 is CASSESWRTSGNEQFF. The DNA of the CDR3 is TGCGCCAGCAGTGAGTCGTGGAGGACTAGCGGGAATGAGCAGTTCTTC.

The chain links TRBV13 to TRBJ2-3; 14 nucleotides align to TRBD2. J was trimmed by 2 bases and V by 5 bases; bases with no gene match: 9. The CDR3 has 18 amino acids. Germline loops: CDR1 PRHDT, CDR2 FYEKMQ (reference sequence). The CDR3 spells CASSQAWTSGGFTDTQYF. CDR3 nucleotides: TGTGCCAGCAGCCAAGCCTGGACTAGCGGGGGGTTCACAGATACGCAGTATTTT.

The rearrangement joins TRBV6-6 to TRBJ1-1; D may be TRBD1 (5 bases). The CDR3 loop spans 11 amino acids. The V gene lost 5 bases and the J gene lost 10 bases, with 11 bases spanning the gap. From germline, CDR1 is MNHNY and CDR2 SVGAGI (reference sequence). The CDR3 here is CASSTQGPAFF. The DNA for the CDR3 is TGTGCCAGCAGTACTCAGGGTCCAGCTTTCTTT.

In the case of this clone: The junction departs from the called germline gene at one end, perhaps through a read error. For the CDR3, the DNA is TGTGCCAGCAGAGGGGGCACTGTAGCTTTCTTT. It codes for CASRGGTVAFF. The rearrangement joins TRBV6-1 to TRBJ1-1; 7 bases match TRBD1. CDR3 size: 11 residues. The germline V gene encodes CDR1 MNHNS and CDR2 SASEGT.

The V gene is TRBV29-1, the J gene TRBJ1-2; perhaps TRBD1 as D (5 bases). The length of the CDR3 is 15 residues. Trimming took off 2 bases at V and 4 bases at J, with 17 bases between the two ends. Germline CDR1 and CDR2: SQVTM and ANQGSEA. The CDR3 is CSVEPPEGRSYGYTF. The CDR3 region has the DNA TGCAGCGTTGAACCCCCCGAGGGGCGGAGCTATGGCTACACCTTC. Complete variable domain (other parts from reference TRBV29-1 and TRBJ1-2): SAVISQKPSRDICQRGTSLTIQCQVDSQVTMMFWYRQQPGQSLTLIATANQGSEATYESGFVIDKFPISRPNLTFSTLTVSNMSPEDSSIYLCSVEPPEGRSYGYTFGSGTRLTVV.

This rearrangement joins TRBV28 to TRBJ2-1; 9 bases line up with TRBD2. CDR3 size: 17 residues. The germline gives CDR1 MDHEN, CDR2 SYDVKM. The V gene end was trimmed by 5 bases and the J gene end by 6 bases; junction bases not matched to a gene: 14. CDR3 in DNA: TGTGCCAGCAGTCCTCCTAGCGGGGAAGGGATCCTCAATGAGCAGTTCTTC. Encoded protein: CASSPPSGEGILNEQFF.

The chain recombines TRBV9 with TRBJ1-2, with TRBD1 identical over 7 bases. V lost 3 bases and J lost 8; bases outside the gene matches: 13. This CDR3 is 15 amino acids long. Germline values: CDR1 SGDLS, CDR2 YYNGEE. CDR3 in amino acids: CASSDHSQGTEGYTF. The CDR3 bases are TGTGCCAGCAGCGACCACTCACAGGGGACGGAGGGCTACACCTTC. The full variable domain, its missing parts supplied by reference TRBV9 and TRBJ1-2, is DSGVTQTPKHLITATGQRVTLRCSPRSGDLSVYWYQQSLDQGLQFLIQYYNGEERAKGNILERFSAQQFPDLHSELNLSSLELGDSALYFCASSDHSQGTEGYTFGSGTRLTVV.

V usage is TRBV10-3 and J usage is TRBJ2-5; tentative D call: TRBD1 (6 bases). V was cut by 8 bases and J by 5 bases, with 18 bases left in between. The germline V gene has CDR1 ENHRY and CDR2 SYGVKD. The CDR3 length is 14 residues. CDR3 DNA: TGTGCCATCGGGGGCGACAGGATTGGGGAGACCCAGTACTTC. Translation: CAIGGDRIGETQYF.

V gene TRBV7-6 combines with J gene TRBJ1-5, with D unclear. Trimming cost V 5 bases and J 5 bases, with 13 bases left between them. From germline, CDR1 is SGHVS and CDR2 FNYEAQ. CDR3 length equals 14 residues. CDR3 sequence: CASSLLSSDQPQHF. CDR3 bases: TGTGCCAGCAGCCTTTTGTCATCCGATCAGCCCCAGCATTTT.

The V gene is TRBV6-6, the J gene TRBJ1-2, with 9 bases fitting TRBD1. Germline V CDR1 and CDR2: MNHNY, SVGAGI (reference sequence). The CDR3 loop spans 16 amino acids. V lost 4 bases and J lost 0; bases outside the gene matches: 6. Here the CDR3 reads CASSSGTGSSNYGYTF. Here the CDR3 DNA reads TGTGCCAGCAGTTCCGGGACAGGGTCCTCTAACTATGGCTACACCTTC.

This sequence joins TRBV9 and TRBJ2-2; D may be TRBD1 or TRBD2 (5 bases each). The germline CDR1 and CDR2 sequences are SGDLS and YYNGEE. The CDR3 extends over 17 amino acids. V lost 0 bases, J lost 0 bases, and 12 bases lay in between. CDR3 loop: CASSVATGPPNTGELFF. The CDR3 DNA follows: TGTGCCAGCAGCGTAGCTACGGGACCCCCGAACACCGGGGAGCTGTTTTTT. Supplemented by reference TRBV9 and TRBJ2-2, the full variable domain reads DSGVTQTPKHLITATGQRVTLRCSPRSGDLSVYWYQQSLDQGLQFLIQYYNGEERAKGNILERFSAQQFPDLHSELNLSSLELGDSALYFCASSVATGPPNTGELFFGEGSRLTVL.

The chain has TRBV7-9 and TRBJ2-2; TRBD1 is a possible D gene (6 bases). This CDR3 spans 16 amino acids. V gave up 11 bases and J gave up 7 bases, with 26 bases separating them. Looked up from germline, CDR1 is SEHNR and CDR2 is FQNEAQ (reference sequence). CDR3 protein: CASSPQGQSEGGELFF. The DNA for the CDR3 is TGTGCCTCATCACCGCAGGGGCAATCTGAAGGCGGGGAGCTGTTTTTT.

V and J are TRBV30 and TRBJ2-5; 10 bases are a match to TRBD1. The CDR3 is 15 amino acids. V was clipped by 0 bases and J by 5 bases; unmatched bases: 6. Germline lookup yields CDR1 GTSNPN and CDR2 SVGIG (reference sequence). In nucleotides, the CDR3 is TGTGCCTGGAGTGTACAGACAGGGGGCGGGGAGACCCAGTACTTC. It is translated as CAWSVQTGGGETQYF.

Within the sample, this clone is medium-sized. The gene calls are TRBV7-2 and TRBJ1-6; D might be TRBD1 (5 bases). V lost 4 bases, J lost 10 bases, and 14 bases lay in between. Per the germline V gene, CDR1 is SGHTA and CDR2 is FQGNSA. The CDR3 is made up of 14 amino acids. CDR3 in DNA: TGTGCCAGCAGCTCGGGGGTTGGGACCTCACCCCTCCACTTT. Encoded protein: CASSSGVGTSPLHF. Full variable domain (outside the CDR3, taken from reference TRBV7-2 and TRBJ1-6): GAGVSQSPSNKVTEKGKDVELRCDPISGHTALYWYRQSLGQGLEFLIYFQGNSAPDKSGLPSDRFSAERTGGSVSTLTIQRTQQEDSAVYLCASSSGVGTSPLHFGNGTRLTVT.